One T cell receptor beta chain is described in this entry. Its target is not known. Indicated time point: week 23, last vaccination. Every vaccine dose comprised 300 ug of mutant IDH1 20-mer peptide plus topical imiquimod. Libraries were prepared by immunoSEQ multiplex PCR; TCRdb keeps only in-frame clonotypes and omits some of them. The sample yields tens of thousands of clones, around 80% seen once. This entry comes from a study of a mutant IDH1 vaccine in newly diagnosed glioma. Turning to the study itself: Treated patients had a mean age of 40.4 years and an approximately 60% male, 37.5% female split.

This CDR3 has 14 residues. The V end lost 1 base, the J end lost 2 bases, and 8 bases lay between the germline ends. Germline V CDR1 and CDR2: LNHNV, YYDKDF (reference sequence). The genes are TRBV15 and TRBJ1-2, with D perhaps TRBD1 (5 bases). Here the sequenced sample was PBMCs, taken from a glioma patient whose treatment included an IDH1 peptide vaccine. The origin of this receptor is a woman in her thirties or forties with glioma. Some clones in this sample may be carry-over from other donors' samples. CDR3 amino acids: CATSRARGNYGYTF. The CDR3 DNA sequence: TGTGCCACCAGCAGAGCCCGGGGGAACTATGGCTACACCTTC.